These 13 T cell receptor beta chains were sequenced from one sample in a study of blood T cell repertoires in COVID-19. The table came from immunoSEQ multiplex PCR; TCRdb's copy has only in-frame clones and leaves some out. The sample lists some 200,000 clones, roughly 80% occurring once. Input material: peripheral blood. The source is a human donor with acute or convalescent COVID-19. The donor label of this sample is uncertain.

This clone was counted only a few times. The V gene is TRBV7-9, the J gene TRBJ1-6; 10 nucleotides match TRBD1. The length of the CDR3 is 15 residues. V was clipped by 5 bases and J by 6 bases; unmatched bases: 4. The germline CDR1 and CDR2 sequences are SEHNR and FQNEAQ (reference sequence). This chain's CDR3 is CASSPGTGVNSPLHF. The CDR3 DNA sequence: TGTGCCAGCAGCCCCGGGACAGGGGTTAATTCACCCCTCCACTTT.

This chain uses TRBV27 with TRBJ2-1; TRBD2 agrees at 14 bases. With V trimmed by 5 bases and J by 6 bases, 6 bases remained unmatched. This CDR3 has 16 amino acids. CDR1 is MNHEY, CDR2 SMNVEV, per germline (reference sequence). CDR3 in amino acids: CASSTSGTSGSNEQFF. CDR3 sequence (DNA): TGTGCCAGCAGTACGTCCGGGACTAGCGGGAGCAATGAGCAGTTCTTC.

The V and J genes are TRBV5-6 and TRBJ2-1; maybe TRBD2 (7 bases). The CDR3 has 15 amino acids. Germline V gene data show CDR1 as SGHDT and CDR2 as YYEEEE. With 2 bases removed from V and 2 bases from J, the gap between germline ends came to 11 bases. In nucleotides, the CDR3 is TGTGCCAGCAGCTTAGGGGGGGCCACCTACAATGAGCAGTTCTTC. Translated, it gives CASSLGGATYNEQFF. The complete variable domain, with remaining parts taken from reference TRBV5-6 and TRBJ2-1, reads DAGVTQSPTHLIKTRGQQVTLRCSPKSGHDTVSWYQQALGQGPQFIFQYYEEEERQRGNFPDRFSGHQFPNYSSELNVNALLLGDSALYLCASSLGGATYNEQFFGPGTRLTVL.

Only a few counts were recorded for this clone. The CDR3 region is CAWSGVSGGYTDTQYF. DNA for the CDR3: TGTGCCTGGTCCGGAGTCAGCGGGGGATACACAGATACGCAGTATTTT. The chain recombines TRBV30 with TRBJ2-3, with 8 bases fitting TRBD2. CDR1 and CDR2 from the germline V gene are GTSNPN and SVGIG (reference sequence). The CDR3 sequence is 16 residues long. The junction had 12 bases not matched to a gene; V was cut back by 5 bases and J by 2 bases.

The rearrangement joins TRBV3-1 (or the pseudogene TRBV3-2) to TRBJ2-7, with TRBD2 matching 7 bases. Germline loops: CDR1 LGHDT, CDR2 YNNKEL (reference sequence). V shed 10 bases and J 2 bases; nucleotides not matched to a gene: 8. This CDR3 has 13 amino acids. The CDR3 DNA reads TGTGCCACGGGGGAGGGGCCTACCTACGAGCAGTACTTC. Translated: CATGEGPTYEQYF.

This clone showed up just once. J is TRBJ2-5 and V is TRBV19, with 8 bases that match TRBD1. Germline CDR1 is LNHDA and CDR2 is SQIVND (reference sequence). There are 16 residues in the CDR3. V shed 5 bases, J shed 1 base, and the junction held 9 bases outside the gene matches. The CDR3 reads CASSQRTGLLQETQYF. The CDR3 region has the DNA TGTGCCAGTAGTCAGAGGACAGGGCTACTCCAAGAGACCCAGTACTTC.

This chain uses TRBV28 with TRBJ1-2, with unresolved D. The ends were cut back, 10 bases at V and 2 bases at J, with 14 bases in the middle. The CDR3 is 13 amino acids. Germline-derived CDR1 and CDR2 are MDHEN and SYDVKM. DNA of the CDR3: TGTGCCACCATCACGGGGATCAACTATGGCTACACCTTC. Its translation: CATITGINYGYTF.

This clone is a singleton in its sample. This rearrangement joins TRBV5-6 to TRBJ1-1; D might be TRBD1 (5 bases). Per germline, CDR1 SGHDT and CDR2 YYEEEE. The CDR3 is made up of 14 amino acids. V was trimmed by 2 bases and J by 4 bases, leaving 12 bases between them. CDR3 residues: CASSFLGVSTEAFF. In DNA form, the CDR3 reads TGTGCCAGCAGCTTTCTAGGGGTAAGCACTGAAGCTTTCTTT.

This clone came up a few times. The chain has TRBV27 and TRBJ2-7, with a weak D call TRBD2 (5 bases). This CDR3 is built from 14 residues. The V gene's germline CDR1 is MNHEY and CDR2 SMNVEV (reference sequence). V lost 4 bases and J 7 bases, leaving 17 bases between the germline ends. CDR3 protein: CASSSFSTPGEQYF. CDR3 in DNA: TGTGCCAGCAGTTCCTTTTCTACTCCGGGGGAGCAGTACTTC.

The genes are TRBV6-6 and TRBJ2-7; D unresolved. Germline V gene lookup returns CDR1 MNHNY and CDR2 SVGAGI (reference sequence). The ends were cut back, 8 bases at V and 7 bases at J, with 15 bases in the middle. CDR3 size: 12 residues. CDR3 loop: CASANYPREQYF. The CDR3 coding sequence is TGTGCCAGCGCGAACTACCCGAGGGAGCAGTACTTC.

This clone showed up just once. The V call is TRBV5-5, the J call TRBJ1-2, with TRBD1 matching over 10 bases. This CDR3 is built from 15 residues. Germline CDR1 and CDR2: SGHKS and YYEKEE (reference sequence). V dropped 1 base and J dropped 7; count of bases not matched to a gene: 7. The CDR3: CASSLRGQGIGGYTF. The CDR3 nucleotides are TGTGCCAGCAGCTTGAGGGGACAGGGGATTGGTGGCTACACCTTC.

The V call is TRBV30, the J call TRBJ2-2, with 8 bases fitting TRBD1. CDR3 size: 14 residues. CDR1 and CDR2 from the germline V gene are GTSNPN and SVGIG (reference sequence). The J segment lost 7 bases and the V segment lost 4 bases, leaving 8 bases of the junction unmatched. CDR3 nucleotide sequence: TGTGCCTGGAAACGGGACAGGCAAGACGGGGAGCTGTTTTTT. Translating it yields CAWKRDRQDGELFF.

The DNA of the CDR3 is TGTGCCAGCAGCACCGGGACTCCTCCCGAGCAGTACTTC. Translated: CASSTGTPPEQYF. The genes are TRBV27 and TRBJ2-7; a possible D gene is TRBD2 (6 bases). The CDR3 loop spans 13 amino acids. Germline V gene data show CDR1 as MNHEY and CDR2 as SMNVEV (reference sequence). V lost 6 bases, J lost 6 bases, and 15 bases lay in between.